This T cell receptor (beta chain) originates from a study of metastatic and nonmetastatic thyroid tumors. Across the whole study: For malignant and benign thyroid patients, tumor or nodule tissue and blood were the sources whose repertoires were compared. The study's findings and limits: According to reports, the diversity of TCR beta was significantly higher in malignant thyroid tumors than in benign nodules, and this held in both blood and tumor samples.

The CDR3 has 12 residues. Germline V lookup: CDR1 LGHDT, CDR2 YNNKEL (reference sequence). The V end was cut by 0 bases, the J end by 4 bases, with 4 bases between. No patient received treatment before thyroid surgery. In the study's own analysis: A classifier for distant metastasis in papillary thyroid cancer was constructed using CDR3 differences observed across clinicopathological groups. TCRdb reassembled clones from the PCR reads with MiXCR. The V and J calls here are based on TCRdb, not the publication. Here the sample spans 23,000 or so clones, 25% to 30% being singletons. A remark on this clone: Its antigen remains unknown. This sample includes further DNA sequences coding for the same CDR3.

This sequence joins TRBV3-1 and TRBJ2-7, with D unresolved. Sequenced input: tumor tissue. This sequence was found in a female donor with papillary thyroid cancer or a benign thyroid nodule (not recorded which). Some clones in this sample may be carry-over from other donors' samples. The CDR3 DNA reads TGTGCCAGCAGCCAAGAGGGGTACGAGCAGTACTTC. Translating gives CASSQEGYEQYF.